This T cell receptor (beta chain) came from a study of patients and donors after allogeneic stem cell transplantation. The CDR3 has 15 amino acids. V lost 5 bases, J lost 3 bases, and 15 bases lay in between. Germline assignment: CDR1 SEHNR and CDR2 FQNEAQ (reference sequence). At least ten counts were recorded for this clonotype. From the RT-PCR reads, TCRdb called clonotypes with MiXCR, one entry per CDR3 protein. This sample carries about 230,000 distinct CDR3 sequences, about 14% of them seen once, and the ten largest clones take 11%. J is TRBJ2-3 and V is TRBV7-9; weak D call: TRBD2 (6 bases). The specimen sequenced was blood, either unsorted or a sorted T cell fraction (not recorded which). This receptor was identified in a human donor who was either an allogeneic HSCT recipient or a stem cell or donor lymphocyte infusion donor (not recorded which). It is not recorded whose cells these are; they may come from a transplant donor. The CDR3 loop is CASSPSRGRTDTQYF. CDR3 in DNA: TGTGCCAGCAGCCCCAGTCGGGGGAGAACAGATACGCAGTATTTT.